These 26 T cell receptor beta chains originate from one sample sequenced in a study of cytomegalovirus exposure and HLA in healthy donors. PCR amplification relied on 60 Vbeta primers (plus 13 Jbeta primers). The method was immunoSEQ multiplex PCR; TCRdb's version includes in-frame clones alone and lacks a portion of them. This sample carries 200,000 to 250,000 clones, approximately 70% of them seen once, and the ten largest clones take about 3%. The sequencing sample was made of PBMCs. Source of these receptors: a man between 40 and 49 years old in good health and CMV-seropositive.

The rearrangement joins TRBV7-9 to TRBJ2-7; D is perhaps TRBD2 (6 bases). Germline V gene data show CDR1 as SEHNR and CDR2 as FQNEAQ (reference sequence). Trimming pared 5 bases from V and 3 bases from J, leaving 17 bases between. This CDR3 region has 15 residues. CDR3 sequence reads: CASSPQAGPLYEQYF. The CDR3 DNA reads TGTGCCAGCAGCCCCCAGGCGGGGCCCCTCTACGAGCAGTACTTC. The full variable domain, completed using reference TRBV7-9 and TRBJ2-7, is DTGVSQNPRHKITKRGQNVTFRCDPISEHNRLYWYRQTLGQGPEFLTYFQNEAQLEKSRLLSDRFSAERPKGSFSTLEIQRTEQGDSAMYLCASSPQAGPLYEQYFGPGTRLTVT.

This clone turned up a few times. CDR3 amino acids: CASSPGQRKYNEQFF. The CDR3 coding sequence is TGTGCCAGCAGCCCGGGACAGAGAAAATACAATGAGCAGTTCTTC. The J gene is TRBJ2-1, the V gene TRBV5-8; 7 bases fit TRBD1. Germline V gives CDR1 SGHTS, CDR2 YDEGEE. The CDR3 consists of 15 residues. After removal of 4 bases from V and 4 bases from J, the junction contained 8 bases not matched to a gene. Full variable domain (remainder filled in from reference TRBV5-8 and TRBJ2-1): EAGVTQSPTHLIKTRGQQATLRCSPISGHTSVYWYQQALGLGLQFLLWYDEGEERNRGNFPPRFSGRQFPNYSSELNVNALELEDSALYLCASSPGQRKYNEQFFGPGTRLTVL.

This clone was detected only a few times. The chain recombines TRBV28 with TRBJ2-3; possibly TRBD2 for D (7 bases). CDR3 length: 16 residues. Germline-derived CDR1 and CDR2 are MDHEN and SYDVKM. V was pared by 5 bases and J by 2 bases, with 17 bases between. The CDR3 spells CASSGGGGGLTDTQYF. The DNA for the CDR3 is TGTGCCAGCAGTGGGGGTGGGGGGGGGCTCACAGATACGCAGTATTTT.

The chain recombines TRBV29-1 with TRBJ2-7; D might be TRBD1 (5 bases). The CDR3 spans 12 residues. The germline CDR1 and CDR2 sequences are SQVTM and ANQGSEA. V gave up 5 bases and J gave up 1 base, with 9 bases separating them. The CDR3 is CSVTTESYEQYF. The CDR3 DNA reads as TGCAGCGTTACGACAGAGTCCTACGAGCAGTACTTC.

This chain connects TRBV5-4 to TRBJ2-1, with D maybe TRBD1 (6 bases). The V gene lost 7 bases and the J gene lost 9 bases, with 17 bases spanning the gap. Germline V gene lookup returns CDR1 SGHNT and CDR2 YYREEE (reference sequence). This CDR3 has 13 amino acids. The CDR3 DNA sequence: TGTGCCAGCGGAGCCAGGGGACGGGGTGAGCAGTTCTTC. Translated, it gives CASGARGRGEQFF.

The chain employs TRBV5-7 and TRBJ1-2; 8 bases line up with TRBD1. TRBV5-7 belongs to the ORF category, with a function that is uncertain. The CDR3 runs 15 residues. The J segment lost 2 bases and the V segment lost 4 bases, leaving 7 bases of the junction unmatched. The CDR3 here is CASSPQDRVNYGYTF. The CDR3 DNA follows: TGTGCCAGCAGCCCGCAGGACAGGGTAAACTATGGCTACACCTTC.

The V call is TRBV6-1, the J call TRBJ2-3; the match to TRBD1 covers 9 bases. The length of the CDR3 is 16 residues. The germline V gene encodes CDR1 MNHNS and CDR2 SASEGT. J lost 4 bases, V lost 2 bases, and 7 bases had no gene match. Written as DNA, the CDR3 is TGTGCCAGCAGTGAATGGGGACAGGGTCGGGCAGATACGCAGTATTTT. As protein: CASSEWGQGRADTQYF.

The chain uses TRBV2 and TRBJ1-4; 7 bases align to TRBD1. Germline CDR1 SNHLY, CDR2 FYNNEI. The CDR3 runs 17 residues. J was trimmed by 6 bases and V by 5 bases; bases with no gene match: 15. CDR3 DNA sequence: TGTGCCAGCAGTCCGACAGGGAGTAACCTACCAGATGAAAAACTGTTTTTT. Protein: CASSPTGSNLPDEKLFF.

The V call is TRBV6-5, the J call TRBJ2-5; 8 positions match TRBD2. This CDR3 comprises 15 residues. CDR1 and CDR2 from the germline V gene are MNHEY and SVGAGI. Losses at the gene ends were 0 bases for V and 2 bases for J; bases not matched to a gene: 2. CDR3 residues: CASSYSGGVQETQYF. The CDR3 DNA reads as TGTGCCAGCAGTTACTCCGGGGGGGTACAAGAGACCCAGTACTTC.

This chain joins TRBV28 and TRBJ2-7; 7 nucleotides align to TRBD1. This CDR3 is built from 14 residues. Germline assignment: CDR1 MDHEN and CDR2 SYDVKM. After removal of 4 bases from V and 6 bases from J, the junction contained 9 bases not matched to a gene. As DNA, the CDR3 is TGTGCCAGCAGTTCGACAGGGAAAAGAAGCGAGCAGTACTTC. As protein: CASSSTGKRSEQYF.

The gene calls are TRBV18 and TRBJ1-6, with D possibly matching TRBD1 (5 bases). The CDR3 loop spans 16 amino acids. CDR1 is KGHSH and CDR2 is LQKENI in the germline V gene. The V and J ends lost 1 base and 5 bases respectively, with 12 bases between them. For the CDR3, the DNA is TGTGCCAGCTCACCACTCGGACACCATAATAATTCACCCCTCCACTTT. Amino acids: CASSPLGHHNNSPLHF.

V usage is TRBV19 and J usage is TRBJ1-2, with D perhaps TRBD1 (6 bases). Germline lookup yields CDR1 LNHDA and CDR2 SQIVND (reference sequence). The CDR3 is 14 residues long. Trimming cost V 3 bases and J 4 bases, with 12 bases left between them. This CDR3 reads CASSIDGTSYGYTF. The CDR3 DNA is TGTGCCAGTAGTATTGACGGGACATCCTATGGCTACACCTTC.

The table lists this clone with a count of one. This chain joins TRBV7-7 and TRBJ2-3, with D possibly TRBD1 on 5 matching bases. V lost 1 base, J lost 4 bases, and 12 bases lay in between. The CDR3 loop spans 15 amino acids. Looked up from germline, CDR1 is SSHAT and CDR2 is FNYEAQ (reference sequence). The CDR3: CASSLDLGPADTQYF. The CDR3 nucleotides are TGTGCCAGCAGCTTAGATCTGGGGCCCGCAGATACGCAGTATTTT.

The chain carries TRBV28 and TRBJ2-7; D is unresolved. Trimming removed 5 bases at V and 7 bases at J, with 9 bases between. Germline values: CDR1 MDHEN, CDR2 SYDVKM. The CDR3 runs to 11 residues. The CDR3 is CASSRKREQYF. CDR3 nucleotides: TGTGCCAGCAGTCGCAAGAGGGAGCAGTACTTC.

CDR3: CAISDRLAGDPGSSTDTQYF. The CDR3, as DNA: TGTGCCATCAGTGACCGACTAGCGGGGGACCCCGGGTCTAGCACAGATACGCAGTATTTT. The chain combines TRBV10-3 with TRBJ2-3; TRBD2 aligns across 12 bases. The trim removed 3 bases at V and 0 bases at J, leaving 13 bases unmatched. The CDR3 has 20 residues. Per the germline V gene, CDR1 is ENHRY and CDR2 is SYGVKD.

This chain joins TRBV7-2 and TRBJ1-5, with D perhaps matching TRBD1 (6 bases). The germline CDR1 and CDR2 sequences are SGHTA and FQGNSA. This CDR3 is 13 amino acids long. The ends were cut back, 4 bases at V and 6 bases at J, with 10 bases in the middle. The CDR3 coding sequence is TGTGCCAGCAGCTCGACAGGTGGTCAGCCCCAGCATTTT. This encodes CASSSTGGQPQHF.

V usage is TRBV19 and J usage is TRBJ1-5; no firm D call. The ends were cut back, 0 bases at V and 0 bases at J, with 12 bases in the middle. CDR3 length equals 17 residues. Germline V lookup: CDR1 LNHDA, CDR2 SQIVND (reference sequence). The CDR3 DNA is TGTGCCAGTAGTATAGATCGGCAAGGGAGTAGCAATCAGCCCCAGCATTTT. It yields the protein CASSIDRQGSSNQPQHF.

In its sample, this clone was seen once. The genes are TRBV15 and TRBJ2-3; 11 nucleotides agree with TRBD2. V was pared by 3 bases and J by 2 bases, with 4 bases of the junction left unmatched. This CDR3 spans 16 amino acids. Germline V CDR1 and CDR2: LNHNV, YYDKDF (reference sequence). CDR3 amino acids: CATSRLSGGDTDTQYF. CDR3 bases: TGTGCCACCAGCAGGCTTAGCGGGGGGGACACAGATACGCAGTATTTT.

The CDR3 here is CASSFVGTVLNQPQHF. CDR3 nucleotides: TGTGCCAGCAGCTTCGTAGGGACAGTCCTCAATCAGCCCCAGCATTTT. The chain joins TRBV7-2 to TRBJ1-5, with 7 bases matching TRBD1. V trimming: 3 bases; J trimming: 3 bases; junction bases outside the gene matches: 8. Germline V lookup: CDR1 SGHTA, CDR2 FQGNSA. There are 16 residues in the CDR3.

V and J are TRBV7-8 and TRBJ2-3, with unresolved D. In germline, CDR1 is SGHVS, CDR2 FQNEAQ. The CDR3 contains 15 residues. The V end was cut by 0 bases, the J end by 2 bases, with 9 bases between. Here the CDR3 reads CASSLARQSTDTQYF. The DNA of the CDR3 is TGTGCCAGCAGCTTAGCGAGGCAGTCCACAGATACGCAGTATTTT.

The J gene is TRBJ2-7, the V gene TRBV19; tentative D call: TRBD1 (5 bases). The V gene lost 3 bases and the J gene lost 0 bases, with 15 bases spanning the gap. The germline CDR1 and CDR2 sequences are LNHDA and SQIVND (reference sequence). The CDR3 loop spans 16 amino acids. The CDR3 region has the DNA TGTGCCAGTAGTATCGCGGCGACAGTAAGCTCCTACGAGCAGTACTTC. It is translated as CASSIAATVSSYEQYF.

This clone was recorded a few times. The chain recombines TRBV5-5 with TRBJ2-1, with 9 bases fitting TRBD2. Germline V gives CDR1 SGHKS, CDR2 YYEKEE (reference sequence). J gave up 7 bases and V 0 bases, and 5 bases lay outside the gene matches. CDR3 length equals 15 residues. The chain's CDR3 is CASSLGGGGANEQFF. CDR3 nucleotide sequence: TGTGCCAGCAGCTTGGGCGGCGGGGGGGCGAATGAGCAGTTCTTC.

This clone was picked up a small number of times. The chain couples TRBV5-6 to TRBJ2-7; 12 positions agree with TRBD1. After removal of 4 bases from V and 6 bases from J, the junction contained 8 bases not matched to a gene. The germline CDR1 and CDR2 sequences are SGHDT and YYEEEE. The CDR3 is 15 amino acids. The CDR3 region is CASSPLGTGGLEQYF. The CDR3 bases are TGTGCCAGCAGCCCCTTAGGGACAGGGGGCCTCGAGCAGTACTTC.

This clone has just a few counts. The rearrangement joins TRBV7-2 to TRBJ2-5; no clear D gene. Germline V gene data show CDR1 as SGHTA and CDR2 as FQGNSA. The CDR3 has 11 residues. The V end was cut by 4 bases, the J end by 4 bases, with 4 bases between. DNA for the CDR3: TGTGCCAGCAGCTCCGGAGAGACCCAGTACTTC. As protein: CASSSGETQYF.

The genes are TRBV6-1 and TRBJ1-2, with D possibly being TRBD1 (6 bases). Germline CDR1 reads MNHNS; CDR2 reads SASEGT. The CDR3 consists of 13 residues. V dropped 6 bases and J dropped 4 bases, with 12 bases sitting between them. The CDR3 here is CASSDDRLYGYTF. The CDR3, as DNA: TGTGCCAGCAGCGACGACAGGCTCTATGGCTACACCTTC.

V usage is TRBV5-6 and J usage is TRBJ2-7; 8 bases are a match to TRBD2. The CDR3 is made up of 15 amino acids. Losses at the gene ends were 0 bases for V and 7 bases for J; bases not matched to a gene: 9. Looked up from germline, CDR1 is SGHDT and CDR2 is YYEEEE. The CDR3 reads CASSLVGGGEVEQYF. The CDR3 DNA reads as TGTGCCAGCAGCTTGGTCGGGGGGGGTGAGGTAGAGCAGTACTTC.